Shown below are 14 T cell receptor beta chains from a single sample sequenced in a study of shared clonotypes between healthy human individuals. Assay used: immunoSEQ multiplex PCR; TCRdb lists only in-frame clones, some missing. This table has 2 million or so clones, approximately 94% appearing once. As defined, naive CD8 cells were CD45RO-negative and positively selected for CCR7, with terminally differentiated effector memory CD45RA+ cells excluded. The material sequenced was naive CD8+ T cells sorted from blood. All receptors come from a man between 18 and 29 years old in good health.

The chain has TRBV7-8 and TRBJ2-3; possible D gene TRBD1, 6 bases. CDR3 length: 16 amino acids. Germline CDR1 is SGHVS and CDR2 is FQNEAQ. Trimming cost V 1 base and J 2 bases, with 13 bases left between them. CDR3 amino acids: CASSLGSDSFTDTQYF. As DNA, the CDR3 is TGTGCCAGCAGCTTAGGGTCGGACAGCTTCACAGATACGCAGTATTTT.

CDR3 residues: CASSLGDHEQFF. For the CDR3, the DNA is TGCGCCAGCAGCTTGGGAGACCATGAGCAGTTCTTC. The chain links TRBV5-1 to TRBJ2-1, with unresolved D. This CDR3 is 12 amino acids long. Germline V gene lookup returns CDR1 SGHRS and CDR2 YFSETQ. The germline V and J ends were trimmed by 0 bases and 8 bases, with 6 bases remaining between them.

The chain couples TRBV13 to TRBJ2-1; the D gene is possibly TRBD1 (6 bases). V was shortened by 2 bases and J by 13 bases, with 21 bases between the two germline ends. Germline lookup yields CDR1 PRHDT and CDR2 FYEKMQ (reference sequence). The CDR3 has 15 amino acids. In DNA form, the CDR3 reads TGTGCCAGCAGCTTATTGGGCCAGGGGTTTTTCGGACAGTTCTTC. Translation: CASSLLGQGFFGQFF.

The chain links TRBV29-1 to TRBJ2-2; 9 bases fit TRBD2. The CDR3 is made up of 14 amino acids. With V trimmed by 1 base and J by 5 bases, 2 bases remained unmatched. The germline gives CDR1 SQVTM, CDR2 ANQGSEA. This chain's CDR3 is CSVEGLAGTGELFF. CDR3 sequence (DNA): TGCAGCGTTGAAGGGCTAGCGGGAACCGGGGAGCTGTTTTTT.

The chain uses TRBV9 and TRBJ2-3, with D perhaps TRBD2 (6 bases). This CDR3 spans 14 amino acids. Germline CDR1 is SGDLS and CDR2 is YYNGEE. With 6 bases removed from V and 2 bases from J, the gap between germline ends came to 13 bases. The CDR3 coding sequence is TGTGCCAGCACACCGGGCGGGATCACAGATACGCAGTATTTT. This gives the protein CASTPGGITDTQYF.

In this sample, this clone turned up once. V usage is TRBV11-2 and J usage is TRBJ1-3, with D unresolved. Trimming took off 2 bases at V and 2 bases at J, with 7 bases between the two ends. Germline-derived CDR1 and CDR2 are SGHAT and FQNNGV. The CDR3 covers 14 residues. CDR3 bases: TGTGCCAGCAGCTTAAGGGCGGCTGGAAACACCATATATTTT. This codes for CASSLRAAGNTIYF.

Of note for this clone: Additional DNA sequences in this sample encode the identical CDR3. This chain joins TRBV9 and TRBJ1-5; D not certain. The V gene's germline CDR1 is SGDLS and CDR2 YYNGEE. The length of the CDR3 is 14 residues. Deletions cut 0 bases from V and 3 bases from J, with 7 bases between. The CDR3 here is CASSVGVSNQPQHF. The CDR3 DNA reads TGTGCCAGCAGCGTAGGGGTGTCCAATCAGCCCCAGCATTTT.

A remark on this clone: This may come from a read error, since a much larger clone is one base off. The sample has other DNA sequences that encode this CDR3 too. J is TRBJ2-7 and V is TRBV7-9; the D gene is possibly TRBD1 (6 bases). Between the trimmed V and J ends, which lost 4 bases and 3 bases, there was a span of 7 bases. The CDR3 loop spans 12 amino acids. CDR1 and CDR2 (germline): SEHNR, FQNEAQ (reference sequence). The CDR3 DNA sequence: TGTGCCAGCAGCTCAGGGGTCTACGAGCAGTACTTC. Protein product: CASSSGVYEQYF.

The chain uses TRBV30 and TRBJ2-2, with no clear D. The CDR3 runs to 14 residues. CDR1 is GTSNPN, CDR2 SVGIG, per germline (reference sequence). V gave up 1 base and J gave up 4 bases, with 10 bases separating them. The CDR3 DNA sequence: TGTGCCTGGAGTGGACTCACGGCCACCGGGGAGCTGTTTTTT. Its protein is CAWSGLTATGELFF.

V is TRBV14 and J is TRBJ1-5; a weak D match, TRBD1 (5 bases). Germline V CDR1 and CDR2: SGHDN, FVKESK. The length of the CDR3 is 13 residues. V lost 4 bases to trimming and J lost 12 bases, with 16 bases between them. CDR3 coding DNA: TGTGCCAGCAGCCTCGCCCCCTCGGGGGTCCAGCATTTT. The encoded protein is CASSLAPSGVQHF.

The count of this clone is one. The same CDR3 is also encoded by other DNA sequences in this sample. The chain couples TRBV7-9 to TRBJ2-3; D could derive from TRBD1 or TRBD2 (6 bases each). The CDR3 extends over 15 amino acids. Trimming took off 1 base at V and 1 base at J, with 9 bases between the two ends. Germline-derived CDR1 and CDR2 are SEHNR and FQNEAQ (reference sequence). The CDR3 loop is CASSLEGGGTDTQYF. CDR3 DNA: TGTGCCAGCAGCTTAGAGGGGGGCGGCACAGATACGCAGTATTTT. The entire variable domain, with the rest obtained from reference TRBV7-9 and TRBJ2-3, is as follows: DTGVSQNPRHKITKRGQNVTFRCDPISEHNRLYWYRQTLGQGPEFLTYFQNEAQLEKSRLLSDRFSAERPKGSFSTLEIQRTEQGDSAMYLCASSLEGGGTDTQYFGPGTRLTVL.

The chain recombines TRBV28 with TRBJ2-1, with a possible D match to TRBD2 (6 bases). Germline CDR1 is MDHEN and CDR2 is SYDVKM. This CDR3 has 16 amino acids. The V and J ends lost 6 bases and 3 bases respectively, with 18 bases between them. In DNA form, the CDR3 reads TGTGCCAGCAGGTTACTAGCTCCCGCTGGCTACAATGAGCAGTTCTTC. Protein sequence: CASRLLAPAGYNEQFF.

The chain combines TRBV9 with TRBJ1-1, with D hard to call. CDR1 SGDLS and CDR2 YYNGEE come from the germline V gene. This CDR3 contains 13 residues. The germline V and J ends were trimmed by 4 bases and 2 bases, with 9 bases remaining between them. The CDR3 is CASSHTPNTEAFF. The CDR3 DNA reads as TGTGCCAGCAGCCATACACCCAACACTGAAGCTTTCTTT.

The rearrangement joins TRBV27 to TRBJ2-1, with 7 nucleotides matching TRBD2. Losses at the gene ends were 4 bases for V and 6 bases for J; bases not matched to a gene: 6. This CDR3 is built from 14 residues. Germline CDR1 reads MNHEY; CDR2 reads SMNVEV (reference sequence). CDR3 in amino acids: CASSSGGGVNEQFF. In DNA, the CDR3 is TGTGCCAGCAGTTCGGGCGGGGGAGTCAATGAGCAGTTCTTC.